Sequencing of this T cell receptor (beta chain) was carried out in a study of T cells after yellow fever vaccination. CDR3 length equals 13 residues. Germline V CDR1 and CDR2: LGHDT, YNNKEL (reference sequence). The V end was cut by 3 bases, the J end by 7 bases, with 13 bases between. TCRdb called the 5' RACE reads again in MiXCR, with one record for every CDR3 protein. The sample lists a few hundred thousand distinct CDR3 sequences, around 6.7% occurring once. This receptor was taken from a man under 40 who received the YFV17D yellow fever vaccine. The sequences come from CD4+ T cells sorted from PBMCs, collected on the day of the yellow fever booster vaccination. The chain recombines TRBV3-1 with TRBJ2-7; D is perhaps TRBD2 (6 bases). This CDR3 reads CASSQVGGLEQYF. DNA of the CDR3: TGTGCCAGCAGCCAGGTGGGAGGTTTGGAGCAGTACTTC.